Below, 14 T cell receptor beta chains from the same sample are listed, as sequenced in a study of cytomegalovirus exposure and HLA in healthy donors. Vbeta (60) and Jbeta (13) primers were used in the PCR. Some clones are missing from TCRdb's copy, which holds only in-frame ones; the method was immunoSEQ multiplex PCR. Altogether 100,000 or so clones are present, over 65% being singletons, with the ten largest covering over 8%. Sequencing was carried out using PBMCs. These receptors all come from a man between 35 and 55 years old in good health and CMV-seropositive.

This clone was observed a handful of times. The chain combines TRBV7-8 with TRBJ2-1; D not resolved. From germline, CDR1 is SGHVS and CDR2 FQNEAQ. The V end lost 3 bases, the J end lost 5 bases, and 8 bases lay between the germline ends. The CDR3 length is 13 residues. CDR3 region: CASSLNRDNEQFF. The CDR3 DNA is TGTGCCAGCAGCTTGAACAGAGACAATGAGCAGTTCTTC.

This chain links TRBV5-1 with TRBJ1-2, with no clear D. The germline gives CDR1 SGHRS, CDR2 YFSETQ. Trimming shortened V by 0 bases and J by 10 bases, and 7 bases separated the two germline ends. The CDR3 sequence is 11 residues long. CDR3 bases: TGCGCCAGCAGCTTGGATGAACACTACACCTTC. Translating gives CASSLDEHYTF. Supplemented by reference TRBV5-1 and TRBJ1-2, the full variable domain reads KAGVTQTPRYLIKTRGQQVTLSCSPISGHRSVSWYQQTPGQGLQFLFEYFSETQRNKGNFPGRFSGRQFSNSRSEMNVSTLELGDSALYLCASSLDEHYTFGSGTRLTVV.

V and J are TRBV7-9 and TRBJ1-2; 9 nucleotides agree with TRBD1. The trim removed 5 bases at V and 8 bases at J, leaving 12 bases unmatched. Germline V gene sequence: CDR1 SEHNR, CDR2 FQNEAQ (reference sequence). This CDR3 contains 15 residues. The CDR3 DNA is TGTGCCAGCAGCGACACGACAGGGGGAGGGATCGGCTACACCTTC. Protein product: CASSDTTGGGIGYTF.

This clone was seen once. The chain is built from TRBV5-4 and TRBJ2-2; 10 nucleotides align to TRBD2. Looked up from germline, CDR1 is SGHNT and CDR2 is YYREEE (reference sequence). V lost 2 bases and J lost 6; bases outside the gene matches: 4. There are 15 residues in the CDR3. The CDR3 sequence: CASSLAGGPSGELFF. The CDR3 nucleotides are TGTGCCAGCAGCTTAGCGGGGGGGCCCTCCGGGGAGCTGTTTTTT.

The CDR3 sequence: CSAGQHLEQYF. CDR3 bases: TGCAGTGCAGGACAGCACCTGGAGCAGTACTTC. The chain recombines TRBV20-1 with TRBJ2-7, with D possibly matching TRBD1 (6 bases). The V end was cut by 6 bases, the J end by 7 bases, with 13 bases between. Germline CDR1 DFQATT, CDR2 SNEGSKA (reference sequence). CDR3 length equals 11 residues.

The chain recombines TRBV30 with TRBJ2-7, with 7 positions matching TRBD1. Germline values: CDR1 GTSNPN, CDR2 SVGIG (reference sequence). This CDR3 has 14 residues. J gave up 4 bases and V 0 bases, and 6 bases lay outside the gene matches. Here the CDR3 reads CAWSVGTVLYEQYF. The CDR3, as DNA: TGTGCCTGGAGTGTAGGGACAGTATTGTACGAGCAGTACTTC.

The J gene is TRBJ2-5, the V gene TRBV11-3; 7 bases are a match to TRBD1. Matching the DNA end better, TRBJ2-7 makes the J call doubtful. The CDR3 extends over 14 amino acids. Germline V CDR1 and CDR2: SGHNT, YENEEA. The CDR3 nucleotides are TGTGCCAGCAGCGACAGGGTAAGAACCTACGAGCAGTACTTC. Protein sequence: CASSDRVRTYEQYF.

J is TRBJ2-2 and V is TRBV6-5; the D gene is possibly TRBD1 (5 bases). This CDR3 spans 16 amino acids. Germline V lookup: CDR1 MNHEY, CDR2 SVGAGI. V was pared by 0 bases and J by 6 bases, with 14 bases between. The CDR3 reads CASSYSAGFDAGELFF. CDR3 coding DNA: TGTGCCAGCAGTTACTCGGCAGGGTTTGATGCCGGGGAGCTGTTTTTT.

The V call is TRBV7-9, the J call TRBJ2-1; 11 bases agree with TRBD1. Trimming took 5 bases from V and 2 from J; bases not matched to a gene: 5. The CDR3 is 16 amino acids. Germline lookup yields CDR1 SEHNR and CDR2 FQNEAQ (reference sequence). In DNA form, the CDR3 reads TGTGCCAGCAGCACCGGGACAGGGGGTGCCTACAATGAGCAGTTCTTC. Its translation is CASSTGTGGAYNEQFF.

The chain couples TRBV6-1 to TRBJ1-1; D gene unclear. Trimming removed 2 bases at V and 5 bases at J, with 9 bases between. CDR1 and CDR2 (germline): MNHNS, SASEGT. This CDR3 has 13 amino acids. The DNA of the CDR3 is TGTGCCAGCAGTGAAATCGTAGCTACTGAAGCTTTCTTT. Translating it yields CASSEIVATEAFF.

The gene calls are TRBV9 and TRBJ1-1; 7 nucleotides agree with TRBD1. This CDR3 comprises 14 residues. With V trimmed by 4 bases and J by 1 base, 4 bases remained unmatched. The germline V gene encodes CDR1 SGDLS and CDR2 YYNGEE. CDR3 protein: CASSPRQGNTEAFF. The CDR3, as DNA: TGTGCCAGCAGCCCAAGACAGGGGAACACTGAAGCTTTCTTT.

There are a few counts of this clone. This sequence joins TRBV4-2 and TRBJ1-1, with 7 bases fitting TRBD1. Germline trimming cut 2 bases from V and 5 bases from J; bases unmatched to any gene: 11. The germline V gene encodes CDR1 LGHNA and CDR2 YNFKEQ. The CDR3 sequence is 16 residues long. In DNA, the CDR3 is TGTGCCAGCAGCCAAAACTTAGGGGGCGGGAGGACTGAAGCTTTCTTT. It encodes CASSQNLGGGRTEAFF.

The chain is built from TRBV18 and TRBJ2-7; TRBD2 might be the D (6 bases). Germline CDR1 is KGHSH and CDR2 is LQKENI. The CDR3 is 13 amino acids. Trimming removed 3 bases at V and 7 bases at J, with 13 bases between. The chain's CDR3 is CASSPNKGREQYF. The CDR3 DNA sequence: TGTGCCAGCTCACCTAATAAGGGGAGGGAGCAGTACTTC.

This clone was found a few times. V is TRBV5-4 and J is TRBJ2-3; TRBD1 is a possible D gene (10 bases). The CDR3 spans 18 residues. V was pared by 3 bases and J by 2 bases, with 22 bases between. Germline V CDR1 and CDR2: SGHNT, YYREEE (reference sequence). The CDR3 nucleotides read TGTGCCAGCAGCTCGGGACAGGGGCTAGCGGGGAACACAGATACGCAGTATTTT. The encoded protein is CASSSGQGLAGNTDTQYF.